A single sample is the source of the 10 T cell receptor beta chains below, sequenced in a study of shared T cell receptors in the human thymus. Using immunoSEQ multiplex PCR, the repertoire was profiled, and TCRdb retains in-frame clones only, with some absent. The profile shows about 660,000 clones, 88% of them singletons. The sample also formed part of further work on human thymus T cells.

The sequenced sample was thymocytes. The receptors originated from a boy in the first two years of life with a congenital heart defect.

V usage is TRBV4-3 and J usage is TRBJ2-1; perhaps TRBD1 as D (5 bases). This CDR3 is 16 amino acids long. Trimming stripped 4 bases from V and 3 bases from J, with 16 bases between. Germline CDR1 LGHNA, CDR2 YSLEER. CDR3: CASSPGRAWVYNEQFF. The CDR3, as DNA: TGCGCCAGCAGCCCAGGCAGGGCCTGGGTCTACAATGAGCAGTTCTTC.

The chain employs TRBV7-2 and TRBJ2-5, with 14 bases aligning to TRBD2. With V trimmed by 4 bases and J by 5 bases, 6 bases remained unmatched. CDR1 and CDR2 (germline): SGHTA, FQGNSA. The CDR3 covers 16 residues. The CDR3 spells CASSSGTSGSWETQYF. The DNA of the CDR3 is TGTGCCAGCAGCTCTGGGACTAGCGGGAGTTGGGAGACCCAGTACTTC.

This clone appeared once. For the CDR3, the DNA is TGTGCCAGCGGCCGGACAGGGGGACCCTACGAGCAGTACTTC. This codes for CASGRTGGPYEQYF. The chain joins TRBV11-2 to TRBJ2-7; 10 nucleotides match TRBD1. The CDR3 length is 14 residues. The germline V gene has CDR1 SGHAT and CDR2 FQNNGV. After removal of 8 bases from V and 2 bases from J, the junction contained 6 bases not matched to a gene.

The V call is TRBV4-2, the J call TRBJ2-4; maybe TRBD2 (6 bases). Germline lookup yields CDR1 LGHNA and CDR2 YNFKEQ. The CDR3 is 16 amino acids. Trimming left V 1 base short and J 1 base short, with 11 bases between. For the CDR3, the DNA is TGTGCCAGCAGCCAAGGGAGGGAGGATGCCAAAAACATTCAGTACTTC. It yields the protein CASSQGREDAKNIQYF.

The rearrangement links TRBV10-2 to TRBJ2-7; 8 bases map to TRBD1. V shed 4 bases, J shed 6 bases, and the junction held 5 bases outside the gene matches. The CDR3 extends over 13 amino acids. The germline V gene has CDR1 WSHSY and CDR2 SAAADI. The CDR3 sequence is CASSGGTGGEQYF. CDR3 nucleotide sequence: TGCGCCAGCAGTGGTGGGACAGGTGGCGAGCAGTACTTC.

There are a few counts of this clone. The chain combines TRBV4-1 with TRBJ2-7; 9 bases align to TRBD2. There are 13 residues in the CDR3. Germline V gives CDR1 MGHRA, CDR2 YSYEKL. J lost 3 bases, V lost 3 bases, and 0 bases had no gene match. The CDR3 region is CASSQREGYEQYF. As DNA, the CDR3 is TGCGCCAGCAGCCAGCGGGAGGGCTACGAGCAGTACTTC.

This clone appeared a single time. The chain joins TRBV6-5 to TRBJ2-5, with no clear D. The DNA end is a closer match to TRBJ2-7, so the J assignment may be wrong. The germline gives CDR1 MNHEY, CDR2 SVGAGI. This CDR3 comprises 14 residues. The CDR3 DNA reads TGTGCCAGCAGTTACGGGCAGGTAACCTACGAGCAGTACTTC. Protein: CASSYGQVTYEQYF.

In its sample, this clone was seen a few times. This chain links TRBV6-1 with TRBJ1-1; possibly TRBD1 for D (6 bases). CDR3 length equals 15 residues. Germline V CDR1 and CDR2: MNHNS, SASEGT. The V gene lost 3 bases and the J gene lost 0 bases, with 11 bases spanning the gap. The CDR3 here is CASSDRTALNTEAFF. DNA for the CDR3: TGTGCCAGCAGTGATAGGACAGCACTGAACACTGAAGCTTTCTTT.

J is TRBJ2-2 and V is TRBV25-1; 8 bases line up with TRBD2. This CDR3 comprises 14 residues. CDR1 and CDR2 from the germline V gene are MGHDK and SYGVNS. J lost 6 bases, V lost 5 bases, and 5 bases had no gene match. The CDR3 DNA reads as TGTGCCAGCAGTAGCGGGAGAAGGGCCGGGGAGCTGTTTTTT. The encoded protein is CASSSGRRAGELFF. Complete variable domain (other parts from reference TRBV25-1 and TRBJ2-2): EADIYQTPRYLVIGTGKKITLECSQTMGHDKMYWYQQDPGMELHLIHYSYGVNSTEKGDLSSESTVSRIRTEHFPLTLESARPSHTSQYLCASSSGRRAGELFFGEGSRLTVL.

The chain uses TRBV2 and TRBJ2-7; 13 nucleotides match TRBD2. This CDR3 is built from 14 residues. After removal of 10 bases from V and 2 bases from J, the junction contained 5 bases not matched to a gene. CDR1 and CDR2 from the germline V gene are SNHLY and FYNNEI. CDR3 residues: CATGGLAGTYEQYF. The CDR3 nucleotides read TGTGCCACGGGGGGACTAGCGGGAACCTACGAGCAGTACTTC.